Detailed here is one T cell receptor (beta chain). Its antigen target is currently unknown. Per-nucleotide qualities are absent, and no much larger clonotype sits a single base away. This specimen belongs to a study of OX40 agonist ivuxolimab in advanced cancers. A note on the overall study: Ivuxolimab, which targeted the costimulatory receptor OX40 (CD134), was an agonistic, fully human IgG2 monoclonal antibody. Intravenous ivuxolimab was administered to patients every 2 weeks at six dose levels: 0.01, 0.1, 0.3, 1.5, 3 and 10 mg/kg. Among the approximately 54 dose-escalation patients, 19 had hepatocellular carcinoma, approximately 15 melanoma, 9 renal cell carcinoma and 9 head and neck cancer. A male proportion of roughly 80% and a mean age of about 60 years, ranging from about 20 to 80, were recorded for the dose-escalation cohort. Patients were allowed to have had prior anti-PD-1, anti-PD-L1 or anti-CTLA-4 therapy, and more than 30% of the dose-escalation patients had previously received checkpoint inhibitors. Partial responses occurred in three dose-escalation patients, of whom one had hepatocellular carcinoma and two had cutaneous melanoma. The point of sequencing TCRbeta in the periphery was to test whether ivuxolimab changed TCR sequence diversity and drove clonal T-cell expansion. The monotherapy dose-escalation portion (N = 52 patients) of the phase I ivuxolimab trial is reported in the paper. Overall results and qualifications from the work: Clonal expansion of both CD4+ and CD8+ blood T cells was observed from baseline to week 6 at doses 0.1 to 3.0 mg/kg. Which antigens the clonally expanded peripheral T cells were specific for was not determined. Low levels of normalized T-cell clonal expansion were also seen in some nonresponding patients. In the 0.1-3.0 mg/kg groups, partial responders were among the patients with the lowest normalized peripheral clonal expansion, particularly in CD8+ T cells. On average, CD8+ T cells showed more expanded clones than CD4+ T cells after ivuxolimab.

Genomic DNA was extracted from sorted cells for sequencing of the TCRbeta CDR3 region. The immunoSEQ Assay was used for sequencing of TCRbeta CDR3 regions. TCRdb retrieved this table from immuneACCESS and kept in-frame rearrangements only. Not all clones are present; in checked studies, unresolved V genes account for under half, and no reason is known for the remainder. In all, the sample holds 70,000 or so clones, and around 80% of those were seen once. The biggest ten clones account for 1% to 1.5% of the sample. Patients with autoimmune disease history or receiving systemic immunosuppression were excluded from the trial. In every dose cohort, peripheral blood was drawn for TCR sequencing at baseline, cycle 4 day 1, and cycle 7 day 1. Samples were obtained from an open-label, multicenter, first-in-human phase I dose-escalation trial of ivuxolimab. The trial enrolled adults with locally advanced or metastatic head and neck squamous cell, hepatocellular, melanoma or renal cell carcinoma. Before TCR sequencing, CD4+ T cells and CD8+ T cells from peripheral blood were sorted into separate populations.

According to the germline V gene, CDR1 reads LGHNA and CDR2 reads YSLEER. Between the V and J ends, shortened by 1 base and 0 bases respectively, the junction contains 9 bases. The cysteine opens and the phenylalanine closes a CDR3 of 15 amino acids. The kept DNA is CDR3 alone, 45 bases in frame from the first base. The V and J segments used are TRBV4-3 and TRBJ1-2; no D gene can be assigned with confidence. The specimen was CD4+ or CD8+ T cells sorted from blood, collected in a trial of the OX40 agonist ivuxolimab. This TCR was recovered from an adult with an advanced solid tumor such as melanoma, head and neck, liver or kidney cancer. The CDR3 region has the sequence CASSQGIGTNYGYTF. At the DNA level, the sequence is TGCGCCAGCAGCCAAGGGATAGGTACTAACTATGGCTACACCTTC.